This T cell receptor beta chain is drawn from a study of shared clonotypes between healthy human individuals. Overall study findings and caveats: Exclusively blood specimens were collected; tissue repertoires likely differ. Compared with memory subsets, naive subsets generally had larger estimated richness. Lower generation probabilities were found for non-shared clonotypes than for those shared by all four donors. Rarefaction demonstrated incomplete sorted-subset sequencing despite large depth.

V trimming: 3 bases; J trimming: 4 bases; junction bases outside the gene matches: 7. The germline CDR1 and CDR2 sequences are MGHDK and SYGVNS. There are 16 residues in the CDR3. Sequencing used immunoSEQ multiplex PCR; TCRdb keeps in-frame clones, though not all of them. The repertoire consists of about 1 million clones, with roughly 80% occurring once and the leading ten covering roughly 1.4%. With regard to this clone: Its cognate antigen is unknown.

This clonotype was sampled from a man between 18 and 29 years old in good health. Sequencing was performed on memory CD4+ T cells sorted from blood. Subset denoted: CD45RA-negative fraction. This sequence joins TRBV25-1 and TRBJ2-1; 9 bases fit TRBD1. DNA of the CDR3: TGTGCCAGCAGTGACCTGGACAGGGGAAATTACAATGAGCAGTTCTTC. It is translated as CASSDLDRGNYNEQFF.